Listed below are T cell receptor beta chains from one sample, sequenced in a study of blood T cell repertoires in COVID-19. Profiling relied on immunoSEQ multiplex PCR, and the TCRdb table lists in-frame clones only, not all of them. The sample contains some 150,000 clones, more than 65% of which appear only once. Specimen: peripheral blood. Receptors were obtained from a woman aged 45-60 years in a cohort sampled during active or convalescent COVID-19. The conserved cysteine and the conserved F or W are not part of the CDR3 here.

TRBJ2-7,TRBV11-1,ASSLLTSYEQY
TRBJ1-3,TRBV6-5,ASSYQGQGSTIY
TRBJ2-7,TRBV11-2,ASSPGGQGWYYEQY
TRBJ1-5,TRBV23-1,ASSQSANRGGQPQH
TRBJ1-5,TRBV19,ASSKGGGYGGNQPQH
TRBJ2-5,TRBV2,ASSVQSETQY
TRBJ1-4,TRBV9,ASSVGGTTNEKLF
TRBJ2-1,TRBV5-6,ASSRLAGGTYEQF
TRBJ2-5,TRBV27,ASSPGGSTKTQY
TRBJ2-1,TRBV9,ASSVVGTSGGANEQF
TRBJ2-4,TRBV27,ASSLRGEVNIQY
TRBJ2-1,TRBV2,ASSEMTSGNEQF
TRBJ1-1,TRBV5-1,ASSLVRGLGTEAF
TRBJ1-5,TRBV3-1/TRBV3-2,ASSPSGDSNQPQH
TRBJ2-5,TRBV6-5,ASKGTGVETQY
TRBJ1-2,TRBV6-5,ASSYGSGAFT
TRBJ1-5,TRBV27,ASSFSGLSNQPQH
TRBJ1-1,TRBV29-1,SVETGWGTEAF
TRBJ2-5,TRBV3-1/TRBV3-2,ASSQEGRPETQY
TRBJ2-7,TRBV19,ASSAGDSWYEQY
TRBJ2-3,TRBV5-6,ASSPTTVSTDTQY
TRBJ2-5,TRBV2,ASKGAGGDSSSQY
TRBJ2-7,TRBV10-1,ASSECYYEQY
TRBJ2-7,TRBV6-4,ASSNRGPHYEQY
TRBJ2-5,TRBV2,ASSGGGASGETQY
TRBJ1-1,TRBV21-1,ASSEGRHFQAF
TRBJ1-5,TRBV30,AWGGGGNQPQH
TRBJ1-1,TRBV6-5,ASSRQGRTEAF
TRBJ1-5,TRBV12-3/TRBV12-4,ASSTQRDQPQH
TRBJ1-6,TRBV4-1,ASSQDREWNSPLH
TRBJ1-5,TRBV19,ATWTGRDQPQH
TRBJ2-2,TRBV24-1,ATSEGQGATGELF
TRBJ2-7,TRBV7-8,ASSQGQGSYEQY
TRBJ1-1,TRBV5-1,ASRVTGENTEAF
TRBJ2-5,TRBV12-3/TRBV12-4,ASSDLGETQY
TRBJ1-5,TRBV19,ASSSEYNQPQH
TRBJ2-7,TRBV27,ASSLVFDSAYEQY
TRBJ2-2,TRBV11-3,ASSQLAGGQTGELF
TRBJ2-1,TRBV2,ASSEQTQAYNEQF
TRBJ1-5,TRBV6-5,ATDRGFGNQPQH
TRBJ1-1,TRBV3-1/TRBV3-2,ASREQGANTEAF
TRBJ1-2,TRBV29-1,SVEARISGIYGYT